This T cell receptor (beta chain) came from a study of blood T cell repertoires in COVID-19. For the study at large: Samples came from the United States, Italy and Spain, spanning acute and convalescent COVID-19.

TCRdb keeps only in-frame clones here, not all; method: immunoSEQ multiplex PCR. The sample yields around 170,000 clones, around 74% seen once. This CDR3 is 13 amino acids long. From germline, CDR1 is SGHDT and CDR2 YYEEEE. The J segment lost 5 bases and the V segment lost 4 bases, leaving 5 bases of the junction unmatched. Sequenced sample: peripheral blood. This chain joins TRBV5-6 and TRBJ1-1, with 7 bases lining up with TRBD1. This receptor was taken from a woman of 80 years or more with acute or convalescent COVID-19. The CDR3: CASSVLTGTEAFF. CDR3 in DNA: TGTGCCAGCAGCGTACTGACAGGGACTGAAGCTTTCTTT.